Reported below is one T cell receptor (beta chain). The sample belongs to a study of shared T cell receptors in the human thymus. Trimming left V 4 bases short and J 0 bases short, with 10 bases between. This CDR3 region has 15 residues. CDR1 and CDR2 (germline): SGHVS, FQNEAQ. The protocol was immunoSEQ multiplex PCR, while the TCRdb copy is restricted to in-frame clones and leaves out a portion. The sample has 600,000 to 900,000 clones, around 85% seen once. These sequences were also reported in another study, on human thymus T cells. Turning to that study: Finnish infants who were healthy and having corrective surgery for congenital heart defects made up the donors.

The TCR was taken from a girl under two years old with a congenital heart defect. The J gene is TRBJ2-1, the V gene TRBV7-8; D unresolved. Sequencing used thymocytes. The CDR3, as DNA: TGTGCCAGCAGCTCCCGAAAGAGCTCCTACAATGAGCAGTTCTTC. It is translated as CASSSRKSSYNEQFF.